This T cell receptor beta chain was sequenced for a study of spatial heterogeneity in lung cancer. On the study more broadly: Each time, sequencing found more beta-chain sequences than alpha-chain sequences. Unique TCR and UMI combinations averaged more than ten appearances each in raw reads. Study outcomes and limitations: Resection blood, more than follow-up blood, showed ubiquitous expanded tumor TCRs.

This CDR3 contains 14 residues. V was cut by 5 bases and J by 11 bases, with 19 bases left in between. Germline CDR1 is MNHNS and CDR2 is SASEGT. This clonotype was recorded at least ten times. Its antigen remains unknown. TCRdb fed the 5' RACE reads into MiXCR, producing one record per CDR3 protein. The table lists around 60,000 distinct CDR3 sequences, about 8% of them singletons. The time point is: sample taken at primary tumor resection. No cell sorting; template was whole RNA from tumor, lung tissue or PBMC. The receptor was isolated from a female donor with early-stage non-small cell lung cancer. The chain joins TRBV6-1 to TRBJ1-5, with D tentatively TRBD1 (6 bases). The source was PBMCs, collected at surgery. This chain's CDR3 is CASSSSGAAIAQHF. DNA for the CDR3: TGTGCCAGCAGTTCCTCAGGGGCCGCCATCGCCCAGCATTTT.